This T cell receptor beta chain was retrieved from a study of metastatic and nonmetastatic thyroid tumors. This CDR3 is built from 15 residues. Germline assignment: CDR1 MNHEY and CDR2 SVGAGI. Each patient came to thyroid surgery without any prior treatment (of any kind). This clone was detected a few times. The junction does not match germline at one end; this may be a read error. As processed by the authors: Clinicopathological groups of papillary thyroid cancer showed CDR3 differences that were used to build a distant-metastasis classifier. MiXCR was used by TCRdb to re-call the PCR reads. TCRdb, not the authors, supplied the V and J calls. The data hold approximately 34,000 clones, with over 15% observed a single time.

The receptor comes from a female donor with papillary thyroid cancer or a benign thyroid nodule (not recorded which). Some clones in this sample may be carry-over from other donors' samples. The chain carries TRBV6-5 and TRBJ2-3; a possible D gene is TRBD2 (5 bases). The sample taken for sequencing was blood. CDR3 sequence (DNA): TGTGCCAGCATTTATTCGGGATCCTACACAGATACTCAGTATTTT. The encoded protein is CASIYSGSYTDTQYF.